Each of the 26 T cell receptor beta chains below was sequenced from the same sample in a study of OX40 agonist ivuxolimab in advanced cancers. The library was prepared using the immunoSEQ multiplex PCR assay. The table comes from immuneACCESS by way of TCRdb, which keeps in-frame sequences with V and J called. Part of the clones is missing from these tables; in studies checked, under half for an unresolved V gene and the rest for unknown reasons. This sample is represented by about 46,000 clones; under 90% of them were singletons. The leading ten clones occupy approximately 1.8% of the sample. The sample was CD4+ or CD8+ T cells sorted from blood, taken in a trial of the OX40 agonist ivuxolimab. The receptors were gathered from an adult with an advanced solid tumor such as melanoma, head and neck, liver or kidney cancer.

This clone was observed once. CDR3: CASSLGLNEKLFF. The CDR3 DNA reads TGCGCCAGCAGCTTGGGACTAAATGAAAAACTGTTTTTT. V is TRBV5-1 and J is TRBJ1-4; D uncertain. The V gene's germline CDR1 is SGHRS and CDR2 YFSETQ. Trimming pared 0 bases from V and 5 bases from J, leaving 5 bases between. The CDR3 consists of 13 residues.

The chain is built from TRBV2 and TRBJ2-7, with 10 positions matching TRBD2. Looked up from germline, CDR1 is SNHLY and CDR2 is FYNNEI. V was clipped by 7 bases and J by 4 bases; unmatched bases: 7. The CDR3 runs to 14 residues. The CDR3 spells CASILGLAEYEQYF. Here the CDR3 DNA reads TGTGCCAGCATCCTAGGACTAGCGGAATACGAGCAGTACTTC.

This clone was counted a single time. The chain combines TRBV6-1 with TRBJ2-1; 13 nucleotides agree with TRBD2. The CDR3 covers 13 residues. Losses at the gene ends were 8 bases for V and 8 bases for J; bases not matched to a gene: 3. Germline V gene lookup returns CDR1 MNHNS and CDR2 SASEGT. The CDR3 region has the DNA TGTGCCAGCGGCGGACTAGCGGGGGATGAGCAGTTCTTC. Amino acid sequence: CASGGLAGDEQFF.

The chain uses TRBV7-2 and TRBJ2-7, with unresolved D. This CDR3 is built from 12 residues. V was shortened by 0 bases and J by 5 bases, with 5 bases between the two germline ends. Germline-derived CDR1 and CDR2 are SGHTA and FQGNSA. The CDR3 here is CASSLASDEQYF. CDR3 nucleotides: TGTGCCAGCAGCTTAGCGTCGGACGAGCAGTACTTC.

This clone came up once. The J gene is TRBJ1-1, the V gene TRBV29-1; tentative D call: TRBD1 (5 bases). Germline lookup yields CDR1 SQVTM and CDR2 ANQGSEA. The CDR3 length is 15 residues. V was pared by 4 bases and J by 1 base, with 16 bases between. The CDR3 DNA is TGCAGCGTTGCCAACCGGGGCGGGGGGAACACTGAAGCTTTCTTT. It encodes CSVANRGGGNTEAFF.

This clone was seen once. The chain joins TRBV4-1 to TRBJ1-2, with D uncertain. The ends were cut back, 0 bases at V and 8 bases at J, with 7 bases in the middle. This CDR3 is built from 12 residues. Germline CDR1 MGHRA, CDR2 YSYEKL. The CDR3 region is CASSQELGGYTF. CDR3 in DNA: TGCGCCAGCAGCCAAGAACTAGGGGGCTACACCTTC.

V gene TRBV6-4 combines with J gene TRBJ2-1; 7 bases agree with TRBD1. Trimming took 7 bases from V and 4 from J; bases not matched to a gene: 10. Germline CDR1 and CDR2: MRHNA and SNTAGT. The CDR3 has 15 residues. CDR3 sequence (DNA): TGTGCCAGCACTAAAGACAGGGAGAGGTACAATGAGCAGTTCTTC. Encoded protein: CASTKDRERYNEQFF.

The genes are TRBV5-4 and TRBJ2-6, with D hard to call. Trimming took 5 bases from V and 4 from J, leaving 10 bases between them. This CDR3 is 14 amino acids long. Germline CDR1 and CDR2: SGHNT and YYREEE (reference sequence). CDR3 amino acids: CASRDGHGANVLTF. The CDR3 bases are TGTGCCAGCAGAGACGGCCACGGGGCCAACGTCCTGACTTTC.

This chain uses TRBV28 with TRBJ2-7; perhaps TRBD2 as D (7 bases). CDR1 MDHEN and CDR2 SYDVKM come from the germline V gene. CDR3 size: 15 residues. Between the trimmed V and J ends, which lost 2 bases and 2 bases, there was a span of 13 bases. CDR3 coding DNA: TGTGCCAGCAGTTTAGGCGGGGGCAATACCTACGAGCAGTACTTC. Translation gives CASSLGGGNTYEQYF.

The rearrangement joins TRBV2 to TRBJ2-4, with D possibly matching TRBD1 (5 bases). The V end lost 3 bases, the J end lost 0 bases, and 12 bases lay between the germline ends. Germline V gives CDR1 SNHLY, CDR2 FYNNEI. The CDR3 is 16 residues long. The CDR3 DNA reads as TGTGCCAGCAGTGACATACAGGAGCTAGCCAAAAACATTCAGTACTTC. It is translated as CASSDIQELAKNIQYF.

The chain recombines TRBV4-1 with TRBJ1-1, with D tentatively TRBD1 (5 bases). V gave up 4 bases and J gave up 4 bases, with 10 bases separating them. Looked up from germline, CDR1 is MGHRA and CDR2 is YSYEKL. The CDR3 covers 13 residues. This CDR3 reads CASSPGRITEAFF. DNA for the CDR3: TGCGCCAGCAGCCCGGGACGGATCACTGAAGCTTTCTTT.

The rearrangement joins TRBV6-1 to TRBJ1-2; weak D call: TRBD1 (5 bases). Deletions cut 6 bases from V and 4 bases from J, with 12 bases between. This CDR3 region has 13 residues. From germline, CDR1 is MNHNS and CDR2 SASEGT. CDR3 residues: CASRPQEVYGYTF. In DNA, the CDR3 is TGTGCCAGCAGACCACAGGAGGTCTATGGCTACACCTTC.

The chain recombines TRBV27 with TRBJ1-1; no firm D call. There are 13 residues in the CDR3. V lost 2 bases and J lost 7, with 11 bases in between. Per germline, CDR1 MNHEY and CDR2 SMNVEV (reference sequence). CDR3 sequence (DNA): TGTGCCAGCAGTTTAGCTTCGGGCGGTGAAGCTTTCTTT. It yields the protein CASSLASGGEAFF.

The V and J genes are TRBV28 and TRBJ1-1; the D is unclear. This CDR3 contains 12 residues. Germline V lookup: CDR1 MDHEN, CDR2 SYDVKM. Trimming removed 6 bases from V and 6 bases from J, with 11 bases in between. CDR3 nucleotide sequence: TGTGCCAGCAGCTCCGGGCCGGCTGAAGCTTTCTTT. Translation: CASSSGPAEAFF.

This chain joins TRBV20-1 and TRBJ2-1; no clear D. V was cut by 7 bases and J by 8 bases, with 12 bases left in between. This CDR3 is 11 amino acids long. CDR1 DFQATT and CDR2 SNEGSKA come from the germline V gene (reference sequence). The CDR3 reads CSGFKSHEQFF. DNA of the CDR3: TGCAGTGGGTTCAAAAGTCATGAGCAGTTCTTC.

The V and J genes are TRBV29-1 and TRBJ1-3; weak D call: TRBD1 (5 bases). Per germline, CDR1 SQVTM and CDR2 ANQGSEA. There are 14 residues in the CDR3. The germline V and J ends were trimmed by 4 bases and 8 bases, with 18 bases remaining between them. The CDR3 bases are TGCAGCGTTGTACCGGGACGCCAAATAGACACCATATATTTT. It yields the protein CSVVPGRQIDTIYF.

V usage is TRBV27 and J usage is TRBJ2-5; D may correspond to TRBD1 or TRBD2 (6 bases each). Trimming pared 3 bases from V and 5 bases from J, leaving 16 bases between. The CDR3 totals 15 residues. Germline V gene data show CDR1 as MNHEY and CDR2 as SMNVEV (reference sequence). For the CDR3, the DNA is TGTGCCAGCAGTTTTGGAAACAGGGCGGGGGAGACCCAGTACTTC. This gives the protein CASSFGNRAGETQYF.

The chain recombines TRBV9 with TRBJ2-2, with TRBD1 matching over 8 bases. This CDR3 region has 14 residues. Per the germline V gene, CDR1 is SGDLS and CDR2 is YYNGEE. V was pared by 2 bases and J by 6 bases, with 3 bases of the junction left unmatched. CDR3 in amino acids: CASSVTGVAGELFF. The CDR3, as DNA: TGTGCCAGCAGCGTGACAGGGGTCGCCGGGGAGCTGTTTTTT.

V gene TRBV9 combines with J gene TRBJ2-1; TRBD2 might be the D (7 bases). The V gene lost 1 base and the J gene lost 2 bases, with 10 bases spanning the gap. From germline, CDR1 is SGDLS and CDR2 YYNGEE. This CDR3 has 15 amino acids. Written as DNA, the CDR3 is TGTGCCAGCAGCGTAACCGGGGGGCCCTACAATGAGCAGTTCTTC. Translated: CASSVTGGPYNEQFF.

This clone was counted only a few times. V gene TRBV30 combines with J gene TRBJ2-7; D is possibly TRBD1 (6 bases). Germline CDR1 and CDR2: GTSNPN and SVGIG (reference sequence). The CDR3 consists of 14 residues. V shed 4 bases and J shed 0 bases, with 13 bases lying between them. This CDR3 reads CAWKGTSSSYEQYF. For the CDR3, the DNA is TGTGCCTGGAAGGGGACAAGTAGCTCCTACGAGCAGTACTTC.

This chain links TRBV7-9 with TRBJ1-1; D is undetermined. This CDR3 is 16 amino acids long. Trimming removed 5 bases at V and 7 bases at J, with 23 bases between. Germline V gene sequence: CDR1 SEHNR, CDR2 FQNEAQ (reference sequence). Written as DNA, the CDR3 is TGTGCCAGCAGCCCTCCCCTTGTTTTAGAAGAGAATGAAGCTTTCTTT. This encodes CASSPPLVLEENEAFF.

V usage is TRBV4-3 and J usage is TRBJ1-1; D is uncertain. The CDR3 is made up of 16 amino acids. CDR1 and CDR2 from the germline V gene are LGHNA and YSLEER. The V and J ends lost 0 bases and 1 base respectively, with 12 bases between them. The CDR3 DNA follows: TGCGCCAGCAGCCAAGAATTGGGAGGCGCGAACACTGAAGCTTTCTTT. It translates to CASSQELGGANTEAFF.

This clone is labeled as medium-sized. This chain uses TRBV6-1 with TRBJ2-3; D gene ambiguous. The CDR3 contains 15 residues. The V and J ends lost 2 bases and 0 bases respectively, with 9 bases between them. The germline CDR1 and CDR2 sequences are MNHNS and SASEGT. This CDR3 is CASSEMGSSTDTQYF. CDR3 DNA: TGTGCCAGCAGTGAAATGGGCTCAAGCACAGATACGCAGTATTTT.

V is TRBV19 and J is TRBJ1-1, with 10 bases matching TRBD1. The CDR3 is 15 residues long. Germline values: CDR1 LNHDA, CDR2 SQIVND (reference sequence). With V trimmed by 6 bases and J by 0 bases, 4 bases remained unmatched. CDR3 residues: CASSLGQGLNTEAFF. CDR3 bases: TGTGCCAGTAGCCTGGGACAGGGGTTGAACACTGAAGCTTTCTTT.

This chain uses TRBV28 with TRBJ1-4; no definite D call. Trimming took 5 bases from V and 8 from J, leaving 12 bases between them. Germline assignment: CDR1 MDHEN and CDR2 SYDVKM. CDR3 length equals 13 residues. CDR3 DNA: TGTGCCAGCAGTCCCCCGTTGGAAGAAAAACTGTTTTTT. Amino acids: CASSPPLEEKLFF.

The V gene is TRBV7-9, the J gene TRBJ2-3; D tentatively reads TRBD1 or TRBD2 (6 bases each). Germline CDR1 and CDR2: SEHNR and FQNEAQ (reference sequence). V was cut by 1 base and J by 2 bases, with 13 bases left in between. This CDR3 comprises 16 residues. In nucleotides, the CDR3 is TGTGCCAGCAGCTTAGAACGGGGGCGTCTCACAGATACGCAGTATTTT. Its protein product is CASSLERGRLTDTQYF.